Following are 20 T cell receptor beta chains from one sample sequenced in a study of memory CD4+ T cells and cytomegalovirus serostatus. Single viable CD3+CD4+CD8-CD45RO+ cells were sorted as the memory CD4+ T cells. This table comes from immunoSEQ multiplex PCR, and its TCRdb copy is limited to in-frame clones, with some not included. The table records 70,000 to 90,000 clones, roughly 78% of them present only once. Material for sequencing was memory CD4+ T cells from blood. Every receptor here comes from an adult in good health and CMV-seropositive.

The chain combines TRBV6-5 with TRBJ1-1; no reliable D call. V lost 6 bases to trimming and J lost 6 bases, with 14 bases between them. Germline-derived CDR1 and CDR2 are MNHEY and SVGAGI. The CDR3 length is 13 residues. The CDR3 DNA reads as TGTGCCAGCAGAACCACAGCGAGCGCTGAAGCTTTCTTT. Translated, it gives CASRTTASAEAFF.

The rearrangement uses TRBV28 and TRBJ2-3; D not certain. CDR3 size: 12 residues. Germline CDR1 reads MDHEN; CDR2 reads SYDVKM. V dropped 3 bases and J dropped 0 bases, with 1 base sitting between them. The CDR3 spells CASSLSTDTQYF. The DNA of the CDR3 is TGTGCCAGCAGTTTGAGCACAGATACGCAGTATTTT.

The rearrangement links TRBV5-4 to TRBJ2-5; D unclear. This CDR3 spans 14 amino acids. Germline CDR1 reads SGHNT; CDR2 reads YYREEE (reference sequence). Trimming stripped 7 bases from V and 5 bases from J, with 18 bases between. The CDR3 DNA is TGTGCCAGCCGGGCTGGTCAGACCGAGGAGACCCAGTACTTC. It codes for CASRAGQTEETQYF.

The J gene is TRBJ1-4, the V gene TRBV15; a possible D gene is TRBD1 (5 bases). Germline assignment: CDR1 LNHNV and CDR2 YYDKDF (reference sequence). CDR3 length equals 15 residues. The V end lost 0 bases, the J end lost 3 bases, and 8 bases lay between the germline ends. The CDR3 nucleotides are TGTGCCACCAGCAGAGATCCCAGGGCTAATGAAAAACTGTTTTTT. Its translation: CATSRDPRANEKLFF.

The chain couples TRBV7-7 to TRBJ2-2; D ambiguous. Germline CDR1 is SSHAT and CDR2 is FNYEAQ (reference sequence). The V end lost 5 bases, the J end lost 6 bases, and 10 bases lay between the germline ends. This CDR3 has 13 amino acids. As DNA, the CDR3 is TGTGCCAGCAGCCCCTACCAGGCCGGGGAGCTGTTTTTT. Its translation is CASSPYQAGELFF.

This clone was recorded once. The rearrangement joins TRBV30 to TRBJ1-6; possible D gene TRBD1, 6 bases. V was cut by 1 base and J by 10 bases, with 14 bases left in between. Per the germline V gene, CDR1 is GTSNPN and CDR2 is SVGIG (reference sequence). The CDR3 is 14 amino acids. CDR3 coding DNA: TGTGCCTGGAGTGAACAGGGAGGGTGGTCACCCCTCCACTTT. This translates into CAWSEQGGWSPLHF.

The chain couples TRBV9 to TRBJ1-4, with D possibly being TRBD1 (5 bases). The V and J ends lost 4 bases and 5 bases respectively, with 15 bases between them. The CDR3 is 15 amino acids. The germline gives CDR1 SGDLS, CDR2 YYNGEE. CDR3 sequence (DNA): TGTGCCAGCAGCACAGCCACAGGAGAAAATGAAAAACTGTTTTTT. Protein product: CASSTATGENEKLFF.

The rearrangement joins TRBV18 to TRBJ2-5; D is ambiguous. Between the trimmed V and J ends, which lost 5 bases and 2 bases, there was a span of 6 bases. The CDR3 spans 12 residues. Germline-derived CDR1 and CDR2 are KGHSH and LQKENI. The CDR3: CASSSTQETQYF. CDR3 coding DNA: TGTGCCAGCTCATCGACGCAAGAGACCCAGTACTTC.

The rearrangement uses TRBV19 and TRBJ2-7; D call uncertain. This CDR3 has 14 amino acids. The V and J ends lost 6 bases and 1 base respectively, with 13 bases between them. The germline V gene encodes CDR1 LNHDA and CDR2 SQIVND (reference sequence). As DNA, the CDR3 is TGTGCCAGTAGATCCGGTCCCGCTTCCTACGAGCAGTACTTC. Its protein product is CASRSGPASYEQYF.

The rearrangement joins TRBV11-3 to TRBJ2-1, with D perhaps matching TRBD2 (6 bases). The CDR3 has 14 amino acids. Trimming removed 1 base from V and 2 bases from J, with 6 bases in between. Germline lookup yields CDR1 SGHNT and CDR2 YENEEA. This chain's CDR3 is CASSLAGAYNEQFF. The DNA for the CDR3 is TGTGCCAGCAGCTTAGCGGGAGCCTACAATGAGCAGTTCTTC.

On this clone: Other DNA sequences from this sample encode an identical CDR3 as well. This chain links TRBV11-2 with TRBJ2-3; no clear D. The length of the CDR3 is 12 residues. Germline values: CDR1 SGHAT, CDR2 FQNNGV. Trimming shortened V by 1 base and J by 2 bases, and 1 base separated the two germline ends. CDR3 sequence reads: CASSLVTDTQYF. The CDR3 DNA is TGTGCCAGCAGCTTAGTCACAGATACGCAGTATTTT. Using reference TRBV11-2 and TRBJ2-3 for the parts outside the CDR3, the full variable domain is EAGVAQSPRYKIIEKRQSVAFWCNPISGHATLYWYQQILGQGPKLLIQFQNNGVVDDSQLPKDRFSAERLKGVDSTLKIQPAKLEDSAVYLCASSLVTDTQYFGPGTRLTVL.

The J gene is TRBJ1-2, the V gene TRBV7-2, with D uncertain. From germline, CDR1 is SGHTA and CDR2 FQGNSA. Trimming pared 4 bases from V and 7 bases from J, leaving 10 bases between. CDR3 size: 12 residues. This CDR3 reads CASSSRTTGYTF. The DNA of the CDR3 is TGTGCCAGCAGCTCTCGGACGACTGGCTACACCTTC.

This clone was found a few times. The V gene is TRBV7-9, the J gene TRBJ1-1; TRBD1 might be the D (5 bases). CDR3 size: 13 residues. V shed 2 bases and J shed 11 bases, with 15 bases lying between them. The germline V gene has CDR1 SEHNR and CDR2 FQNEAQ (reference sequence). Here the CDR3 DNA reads TGTGCCAGCAGCTTAAGGTCAGGGCTCGTGGCTTTCTTT. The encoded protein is CASSLRSGLVAFF.

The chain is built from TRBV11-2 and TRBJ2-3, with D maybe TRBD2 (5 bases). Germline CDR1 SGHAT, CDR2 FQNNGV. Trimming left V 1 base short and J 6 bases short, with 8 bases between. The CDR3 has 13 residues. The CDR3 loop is CASSLAGSDTQYF. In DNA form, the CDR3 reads TGTGCCAGCAGCTTAGCGGGGTCTGATACGCAGTATTTT. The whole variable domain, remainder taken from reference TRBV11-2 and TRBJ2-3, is EAGVAQSPRYKIIEKRQSVAFWCNPISGHATLYWYQQILGQGPKLLIQFQNNGVVDDSQLPKDRFSAERLKGVDSTLKIQPAKLEDSAVYLCASSLAGSDTQYFGPGTRLTVL.

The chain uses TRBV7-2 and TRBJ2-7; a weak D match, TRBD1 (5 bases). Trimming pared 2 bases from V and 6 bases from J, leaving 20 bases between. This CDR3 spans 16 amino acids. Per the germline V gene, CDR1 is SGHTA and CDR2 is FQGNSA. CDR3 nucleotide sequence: TGTGCCAGCAGCTTAACAGGAAAGGCCTCTGTCCCCGAGCAGTACTTC. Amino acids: CASSLTGKASVPEQYF.

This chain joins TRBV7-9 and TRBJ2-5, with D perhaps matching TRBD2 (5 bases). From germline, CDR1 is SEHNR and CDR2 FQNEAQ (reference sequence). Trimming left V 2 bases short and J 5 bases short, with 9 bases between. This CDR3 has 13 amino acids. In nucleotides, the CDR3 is TGTGCCAGCAGCTTAATGGAGCGGGAGACCCAGTACTTC. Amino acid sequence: CASSLMERETQYF. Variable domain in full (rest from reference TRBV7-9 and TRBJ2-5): DTGVSQNPRHKITKRGQNVTFRCDPISEHNRLYWYRQTLGQGPEFLTYFQNEAQLEKSRLLSDRFSAERPKGSFSTLEIQRTEQGDSAMYLCASSLMERETQYFGPGTRLLVL.

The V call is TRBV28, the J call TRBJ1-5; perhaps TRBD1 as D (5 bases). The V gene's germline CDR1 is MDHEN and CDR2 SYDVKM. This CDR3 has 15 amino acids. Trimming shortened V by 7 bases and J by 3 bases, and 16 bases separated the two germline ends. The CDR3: CASIPHGGPNQPQHF. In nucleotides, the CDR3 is TGTGCCAGCATTCCCCACGGGGGTCCCAATCAGCCCCAGCATTTT.

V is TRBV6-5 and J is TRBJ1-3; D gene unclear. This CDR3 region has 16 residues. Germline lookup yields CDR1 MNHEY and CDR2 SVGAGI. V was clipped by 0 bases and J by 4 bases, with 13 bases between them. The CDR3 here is CASSYSEEVAGNTIYF. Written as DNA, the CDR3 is TGTGCCAGCAGTTACTCGGAGGAGGTTGCGGGAAACACCATATATTTT.

The CDR3 protein is CASTALTEAFF. The CDR3, as DNA: TGTGCCAGCACCGCACTGACTGAAGCTTTCTTT. The chain employs TRBV6-5 and TRBJ1-1; D is ambiguous. The CDR3 runs to 11 residues. The germline V gene encodes CDR1 MNHEY and CDR2 SVGAGI. Trimming pared 7 bases from V and 5 bases from J, leaving 8 bases between.

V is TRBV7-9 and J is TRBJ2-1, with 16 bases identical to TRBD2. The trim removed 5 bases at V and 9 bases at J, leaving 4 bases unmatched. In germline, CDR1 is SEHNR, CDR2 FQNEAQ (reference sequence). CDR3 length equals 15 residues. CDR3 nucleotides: TGTGCCAGCAGCACGGGACTAGCGGGGGGGCCTGAGCAGTTCTTC. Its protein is CASSTGLAGGPEQFF.